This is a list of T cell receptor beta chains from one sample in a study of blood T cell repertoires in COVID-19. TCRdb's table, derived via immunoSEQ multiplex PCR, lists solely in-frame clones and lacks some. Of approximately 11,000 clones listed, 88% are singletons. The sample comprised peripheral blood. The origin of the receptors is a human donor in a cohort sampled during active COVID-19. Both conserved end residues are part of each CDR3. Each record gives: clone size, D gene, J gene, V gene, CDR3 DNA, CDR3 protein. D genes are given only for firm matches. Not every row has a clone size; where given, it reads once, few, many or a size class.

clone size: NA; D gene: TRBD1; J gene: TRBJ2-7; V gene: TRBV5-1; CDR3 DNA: TGCGCCAGCAGCTTGCAGGGACAGGGGAACGAGCAGTACTTC; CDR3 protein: CASSLQGQGNEQYF
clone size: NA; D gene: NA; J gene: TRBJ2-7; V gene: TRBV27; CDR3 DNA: TGTGCCAGCACCTTAGGGCGGGGATACGAGCAGTACTTC; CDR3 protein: CASTLGRGYEQYF
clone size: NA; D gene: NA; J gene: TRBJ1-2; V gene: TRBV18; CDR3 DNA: TGTGCCAGCCACTTCCAGGGTAACTATGGCTACACCTTC; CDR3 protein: CASHFQGNYGYTF
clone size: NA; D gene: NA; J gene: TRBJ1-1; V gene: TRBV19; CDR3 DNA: TGTGCCAGTAGACCTACCTGGAGGGATCGGAACACTGAAGCTTTCTTT; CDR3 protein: CASRPTWRDRNTEAFF
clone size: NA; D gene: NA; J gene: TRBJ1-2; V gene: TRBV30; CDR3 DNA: TGTGCGTGGGACATCTCCAGAGGCTATGGCTACACCTTC; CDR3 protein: CAWDISRGYGYTF
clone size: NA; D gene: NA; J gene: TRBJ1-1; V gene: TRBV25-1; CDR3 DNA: TGTGCCAGCAGTGATAGTTCAGGGAACACTGAAGCTTTCTTT; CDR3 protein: CASSDSSGNTEAFF
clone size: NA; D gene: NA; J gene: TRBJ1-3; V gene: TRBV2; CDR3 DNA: TGTGCCAGAAAGGGCACCGCGGGCGGTGGAAACACCATATATTTT; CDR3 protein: CARKGTAGGGNTIYF
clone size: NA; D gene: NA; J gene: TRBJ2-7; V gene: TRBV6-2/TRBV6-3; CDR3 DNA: TGTGCCAGCAGTTACGGGAGCAGGTTTCTTTCCTACGAGCAGTACTTC; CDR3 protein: CASSYGSRFLSYEQYF
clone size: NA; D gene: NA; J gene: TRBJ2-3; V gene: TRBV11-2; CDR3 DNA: TGTGCCATTCGAATGGCTAGCACAGATACGCAGTATTTT; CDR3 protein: CAIRMASTDTQYF
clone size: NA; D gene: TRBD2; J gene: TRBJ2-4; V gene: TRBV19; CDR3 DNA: TGTGCCAGTAGTACCCGGGAGGAAAACATTCAGTACTTC; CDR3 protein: CASSTREENIQYF
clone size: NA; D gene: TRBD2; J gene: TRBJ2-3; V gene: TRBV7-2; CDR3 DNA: TGTGCCAGCAGCTTAGCAGGCGGGAGGGCAGATACGCAGTATTTT; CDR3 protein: CASSLAGGRADTQYF
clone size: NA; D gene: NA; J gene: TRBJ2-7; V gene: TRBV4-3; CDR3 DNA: TGCGCCAGCAGCCAGGTTACAGGGAATCACGAGCAGTACTTC; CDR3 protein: CASSQVTGNHEQYF
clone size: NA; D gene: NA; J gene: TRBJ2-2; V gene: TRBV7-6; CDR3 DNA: TGTGCCAGCGCACCTAGCTGGGGTACTAACACCGGGGAGCTGTTTTTT; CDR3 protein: CASAPSWGTNTGELFF
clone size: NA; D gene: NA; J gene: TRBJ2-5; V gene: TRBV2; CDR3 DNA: TGTGCCAGCAAACTAGTAGTTCAAGAGACCCAGTACTTC; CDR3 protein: CASKLVVQETQYF
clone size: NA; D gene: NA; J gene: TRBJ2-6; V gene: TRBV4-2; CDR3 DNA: TGTGCCAGCAGCCAAGACCCGGACGAGAGGGCGTGGGGGGCCAACGTCCTGACTTTC; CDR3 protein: CASSQDPDERAWGANVLTF
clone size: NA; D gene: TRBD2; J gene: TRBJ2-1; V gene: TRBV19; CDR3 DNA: TGTGCCAGTAAGGTAGCGGGGCCTTACAATGAGCAGTTCTTC; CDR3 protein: CASKVAGPYNEQFF
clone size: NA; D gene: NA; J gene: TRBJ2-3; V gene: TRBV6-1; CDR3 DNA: TGTGCCAGCAGTGATCAGATTGGGGGCCCTATCGTCACAGATACGCAGTATTTT; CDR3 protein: CASSDQIGGPIVTDTQYF
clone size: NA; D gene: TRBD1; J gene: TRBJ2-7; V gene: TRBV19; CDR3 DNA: TGTGCCAGTAGTGATTCCGGGACAGGGGTTTACGAGCAGTACTTC; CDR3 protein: CASSDSGTGVYEQYF
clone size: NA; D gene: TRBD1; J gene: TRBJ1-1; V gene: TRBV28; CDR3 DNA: TGTGCCAGCAGTTTATCCCTGACAGGGCGGAACACTGAAGCTTTCTTT; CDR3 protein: CASSLSLTGRNTEAFF
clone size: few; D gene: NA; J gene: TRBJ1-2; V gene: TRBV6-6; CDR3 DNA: TGTGCCAGCAGTCCACCCCCAGGGGAATCTAATGGCTACACCTTC; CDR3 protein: CASSPPPGESNGYTF
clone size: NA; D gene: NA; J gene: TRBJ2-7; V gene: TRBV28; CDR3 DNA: TGTGCCAGCAGCTTAGGCCCACCCGAGCAGTACTTC; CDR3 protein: CASSLGPPEQYF
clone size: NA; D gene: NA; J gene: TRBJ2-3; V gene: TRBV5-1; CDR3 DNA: TGCGCCAGCAGCTTACACAGGAGCAGCAGCACAGATACGCAGTATTTT; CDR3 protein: CASSLHRSSSTDTQYF
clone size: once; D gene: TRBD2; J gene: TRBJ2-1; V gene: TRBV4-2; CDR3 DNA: TGTGCCAGCAGCGGTCGACTAGCGGGGGGGCTTTTCAACAATGAGCAGTTCTTC; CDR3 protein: CASSGRLAGGLFNNEQFF
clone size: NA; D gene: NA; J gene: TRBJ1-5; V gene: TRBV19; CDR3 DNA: TGTGCCAGTACCCTAGACAGAAGCAATCAGCCCCAGCATTTT; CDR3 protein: CASTLDRSNQPQHF
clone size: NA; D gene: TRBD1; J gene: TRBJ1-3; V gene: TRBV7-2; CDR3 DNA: TGTGCCAGCAGCTTAGCGACAGGGGACTCTGGAAACACCATATATTTT; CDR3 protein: CASSLATGDSGNTIYF
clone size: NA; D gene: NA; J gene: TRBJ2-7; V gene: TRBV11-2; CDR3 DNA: TGTGCCAGCAGCTTAAGATCTCCAGGGCCCTACGAGCAGTACTTC; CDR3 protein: CASSLRSPGPYEQYF
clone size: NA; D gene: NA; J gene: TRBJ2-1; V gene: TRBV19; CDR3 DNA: TGTGCCAGTACTCCTAGGGAAGAAGCGGTCGGCGAGCAGTTCTTC; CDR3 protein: CASTPREEAVGEQFF
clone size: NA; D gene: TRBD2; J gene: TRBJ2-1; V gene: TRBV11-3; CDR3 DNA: TGTGCCAGCAGCTTCTCACACGGCGGGGGATACTACCAAAGTGAGCAGTTCTTC; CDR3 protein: CASSFSHGGGYYQSEQFF
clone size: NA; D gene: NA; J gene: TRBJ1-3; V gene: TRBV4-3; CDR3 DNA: TGCGCCAGCAGCCAGCAGTCCCCTGGAAACACCATATATTTT; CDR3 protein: CASSQQSPGNTIYF
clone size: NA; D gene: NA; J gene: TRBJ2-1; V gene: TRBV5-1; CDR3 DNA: TGCGCCAGCAGCACCGGAACGGGGGGCCCCTACAATGAGCAGTTCTTC; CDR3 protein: CASSTGTGGPYNEQFF
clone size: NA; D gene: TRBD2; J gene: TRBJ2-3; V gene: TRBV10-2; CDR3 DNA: TGCGCCAGCAGTGAGTCGGGACTAGTGGGGGCAGGAGATACGCAGTATTTT; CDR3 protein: CASSESGLVGAGDTQYF
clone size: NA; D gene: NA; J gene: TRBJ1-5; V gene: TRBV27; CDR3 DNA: TGTGCCAGCAGTTTCAGGGATAGCAATCAGCCCCAGCATTTT; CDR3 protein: CASSFRDSNQPQHF
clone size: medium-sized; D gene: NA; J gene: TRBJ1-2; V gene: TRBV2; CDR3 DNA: TGTGCCAGCACCTCAAGGGAGCAGGTCGACTATGGCTACACCTTC; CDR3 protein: CASTSREQVDYGYTF
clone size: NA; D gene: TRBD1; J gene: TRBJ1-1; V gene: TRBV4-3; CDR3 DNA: TGCGCCAGCAGCCTTCAGGGGGCGCGAGAAGCTTTCTTT; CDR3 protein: CASSLQGAREAFF
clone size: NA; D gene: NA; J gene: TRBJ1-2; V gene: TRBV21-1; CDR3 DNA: TGTGCCAGCAGCCCCGAGAGTCTACCGGAGGAGGGCTACACCTTC; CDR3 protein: CASSPESLPEEGYTF
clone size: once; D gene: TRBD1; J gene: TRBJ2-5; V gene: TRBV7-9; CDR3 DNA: TGTGCCAGCAGCGCCTCAGGGGGCCAAGAGACCCAGTACTTC; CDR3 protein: CASSASGGQETQYF
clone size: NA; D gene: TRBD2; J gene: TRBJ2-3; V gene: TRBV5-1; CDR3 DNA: TGCGCCAGCAGACGTAGCGGGGGGCGGGCAGATACGCAGTATTTT; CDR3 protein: CASRRSGGRADTQYF
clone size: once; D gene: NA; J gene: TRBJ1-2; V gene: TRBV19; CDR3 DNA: TGTGCCAGTAGTATAGATCCTCAGGCTGGCTACACCTTC; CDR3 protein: CASSIDPQAGYTF
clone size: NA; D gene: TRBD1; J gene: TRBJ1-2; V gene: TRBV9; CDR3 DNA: TGTGCCAGCAGCTTCCGGGACACAGGGGGTAACTATGGCTACACCTTC; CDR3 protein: CASSFRDTGGNYGYTF
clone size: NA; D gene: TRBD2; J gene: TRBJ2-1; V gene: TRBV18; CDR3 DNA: TGTGCCAGCTCACCAGTGGCTAGCGGGGGGAAAGCTGAGCAGTTCTTC; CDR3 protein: CASSPVASGGKAEQFF
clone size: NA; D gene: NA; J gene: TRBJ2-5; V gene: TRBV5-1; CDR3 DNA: TGCGCCAGCAGCGCCCCCGGGACGGGAGAGGAGACCCAGTACTTC; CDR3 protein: CASSAPGTGEETQYF
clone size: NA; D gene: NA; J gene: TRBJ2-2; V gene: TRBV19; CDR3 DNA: TGTGCCAGTAGTATTCTTAGTAGGAGGCTGGCGGGGAACACCGGGGAGCTGTTTTTT; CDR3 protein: CASSILSRRLAGNTGELFF
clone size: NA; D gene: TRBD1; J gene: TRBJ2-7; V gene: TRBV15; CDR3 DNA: TGTGCCACCAGCAGAGATCTGGGGACAGGGGGTCGGGACTACGAGCAGTACTTC; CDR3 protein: CATSRDLGTGGRDYEQYF
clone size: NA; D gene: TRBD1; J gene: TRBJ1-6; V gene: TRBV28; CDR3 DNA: TGTGCCAGCAGTTCCCTTGGACAGGGCAGAAATTCACCCCTCCACTTT; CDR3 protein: CASSSLGQGRNSPLHF
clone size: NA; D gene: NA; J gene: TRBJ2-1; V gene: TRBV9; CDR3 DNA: TGTGCCAGCAGCGTAGGGTCAGGGGATGAGCAGTTCTTC; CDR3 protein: CASSVGSGDEQFF
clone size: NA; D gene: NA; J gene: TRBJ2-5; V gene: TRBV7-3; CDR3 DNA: TGTGCCAGCAGCTTAACTGCCGCGGGAGAGACCCAGTACTTC; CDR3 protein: CASSLTAAGETQYF
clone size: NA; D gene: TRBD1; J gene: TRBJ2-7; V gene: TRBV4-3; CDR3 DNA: TGCGCCAGCAGCCATTCGGACAGGGGGCAAGCCTACGAGCAGTACTTC; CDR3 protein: CASSHSDRGQAYEQYF
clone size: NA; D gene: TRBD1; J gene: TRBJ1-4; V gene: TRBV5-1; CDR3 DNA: TGCGCCAGCAGCCCTCAGGGGGGAGGAAAGGAAAAACTGTTTTTT; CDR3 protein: CASSPQGGGKEKLFF
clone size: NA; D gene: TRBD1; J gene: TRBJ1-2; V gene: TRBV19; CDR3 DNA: TGTGCCAGTAGTCCGGACAGGGGTGGCTATGGCTACACCTTC; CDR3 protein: CASSPDRGGYGYTF
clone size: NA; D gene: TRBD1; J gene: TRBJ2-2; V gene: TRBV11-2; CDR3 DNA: TGTGCCAGCAGCCCCTACAGGGGGAACACCGGGGAGCTGTTTTTT; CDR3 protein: CASSPYRGNTGELFF